A selection of T cell receptor beta chains follows, all from one sample in a study of shared clonotypes between healthy human individuals. The method was immunoSEQ multiplex PCR; TCRdb's version includes in-frame clones alone and lacks a portion of them. The sample lists 900,000 to 1,200,000 clones; about 84% were seen once. Sequenced: memory CD4+ T cells from PBMCs. The receptor source for this set is a man younger than 30 in good health. Some clones in this sample may be carry-over from other donors' samples. Both conserved end residues are part of each CDR3. D genes are given only for firm matches. Size is stated for part of the rows, as once, few or many counts, or as a class when the clone is expanded.

d_call cdr3_length clone_size j_call v_call cdr3_aa cdr3_nt
NA 17 once TRBJ2-7 TRBV6-1 CASSERIAAEGTYEQYF TGTGCCAGCAGTGAAAGAATTGCGGCGGAGGGAACCTACGAGCAGTACTTC
TRBD1 15 NA TRBJ2-3 TRBV28 CASRPGTGFTDTQYF TGTGCCAGCAGACCCGGGACAGGGTTCACAGATACGCAGTATTTT
NA 17 NA TRBJ1-1 TRBV7-6 CASSKETRAEVDTEAFF TGTGCCAGCAGCAAGGAGACGAGGGCAGAAGTAGACACTGAAGCTTTCTTT
NA 14 few TRBJ1-1 TRBV4-1 CASSQVRTGTEAFF TGCGCCAGCAGCCAAGTCAGGACGGGAACTGAAGCTTTCTTT
TRBD1 14 NA TRBJ1-4 TRBV2 CASSVDREIGKLFF TGTGCCAGCAGTGTGGACAGGGAGATTGGAAAACTGTTTTTT
TRBD2 14 NA TRBJ2-4 TRBV5-1 CASSSPSGENIQYF TGCGCCAGCAGCTCTCCTAGCGGGGAAAACATTCAGTACTTC
NA 14 few TRBJ1-5 TRBV18 CASSPPGAGQPQHF TGTGCCAGCTCACCACCGGGAGCGGGACAGCCCCAGCATTTT
NA 16 NA TRBJ2-1 TRBV5-1 CASSLGGDPPYNEQFF TGCGCCAGCAGCCTCGGCGGAGATCCACCCTACAATGAGCAGTTCTTC
TRBD1 14 few TRBJ1-6 TRBV5-1 CASRPGTGNSPLHF TGCGCCAGCAGGCCCGGGACAGGGAATTCACCCCTCCACTTT
NA 15 NA TRBJ2-5 TRBV18 CASSPRTDPQETQYF TGTGCCAGCTCCCCCAGAACAGACCCCCAAGAGACCCAGTACTTC
TRBD2 16 few TRBJ2-7 TRBV7-9 CASSPQGSGSSYEQYF TGTGCCAGCAGCCCACAGGGTAGCGGGAGCTCCTACGAGCAGTACTTC
TRBD1 16 NA TRBJ1-3 TRBV9 CASSTDTGGYGNTIYF TGTGCCAGCAGCACAGACACAGGGGGCTATGGAAACACCATATATTTT
NA 17 once TRBJ2-6 TRBV11-1 CASSLHRARSGANVLTF TGTGCCAGCAGCTTACACAGGGCCCGCTCTGGGGCCAACGTCCTGACTTTC
NA 16 once TRBJ2-2 TRBV6-4 CASSDGQGLNTGELFF TGTGCCAGCAGTGATGGGCAGGGGCTGAACACCGGGGAGCTGTTTTTT
NA 12 once TRBJ2-7 TRBV21-1 CAGSKGGQMAYF TGTGCCGGCAGCAAAGGAGGGCAAATGGCGTACTTC
TRBD2 13 once TRBJ2-5 TRBV7-3 CASSFGLAETQYF TGTGCCAGCAGCTTCGGACTAGCCGAGACCCAGTACTTC
NA 11 NA TRBJ1-6 TRBV28 CASSLNSPLHF TGTGCCAGCAGTTTAAACTCACCCCTCCACTTT
NA 16 NA TRBJ1-2 TRBV15 CATSRPRGGDDYGYTF TGTGCCACCAGCAGACCCCGTGGAGGGGACGACTATGGCTACACCTTC
NA 15 NA TRBJ1-4 TRBV9 CASSARGDGNEKLFF TGTGCCAGCAGCGCCCGCGGGGATGGTAATGAAAAACTGTTTTTT